The rows below give T cell receptor beta chains drawn from one sample of a study of T cell repertoires in aging, cancer and after chemotherapy. Each CDR3 protein is one row after TCRdb ran MiXCR on the multiplex PCR reads. Of approximately 2,700 distinct CDR3 sequences in the sample, around two fifths were seen once. Sequencing input: blood. The receptors come from a human donor with a blood cancer. CDR3s leave out the opening cysteine and the closing phenylalanine or tryptophan. The order of the fields is J gene, V gene, CDR3 protein.

J gene: TRBJ2-3
V gene: TRBV7-9
CDR3 protein: ASSSGLAGVADTQY

J gene: TRBJ1-6
V gene: TRBV6-5
CDR3 protein: ASRLRTEGISPLH

J gene: TRBJ2-1
V gene: TRBV15
CDR3 protein: ATSRDRTVVGSNEQF

J gene: TRBJ2-2
V gene: TRBV6-6
CDR3 protein: ASSFPDRAGELF

J gene: TRBJ2-3
V gene: TRBV7-6
CDR3 protein: ASRSSTGVGTDTQY

J gene: TRBJ1-5
V gene: TRBV18
CDR3 protein: ASSPPGGNQPQH

J gene: TRBJ2-3
V gene: TRBV19
CDR3 protein: ASSIDTTSGSTDTQY

J gene: TRBJ1-4
V gene: TRBV29-1
CDR3 protein: SVENKKLF

J gene: TRBJ2-2
V gene: TRBV5-1
CDR3 protein: ASSLEPSTGELF

J gene: TRBJ1-5
V gene: TRBV27
CDR3 protein: ASSSRGSSNQPQH

J gene: TRBJ1-1
V gene: TRBV7-6
CDR3 protein: ASSREMNTEAF

J gene: TRBJ2-1
V gene: TRBV30
CDR3 protein: AWSVVRTSGSKSNNEQF

J gene: TRBJ1-2
V gene: TRBV6-5
CDR3 protein: ASSYGGGYGYT

J gene: TRBJ2-2
V gene: TRBV7-2
CDR3 protein: ASSPPQATGELF

J gene: TRBJ1-6
V gene: TRBV24-1
CDR3 protein: ATSEGWDNSPLH

J gene: TRBJ2-7
V gene: TRBV19
CDR3 protein: ASSIDTGALAGGYEQY

J gene: TRBJ2-7
V gene: TRBV19
CDR3 protein: ASSLATTGAYEQY

J gene: TRBJ1-5
V gene: TRBV11-2
CDR3 protein: ASSLTETPNQPQH

J gene: TRBJ2-4
V gene: TRBV30
CDR3 protein: AWSAGGVFQY

J gene: TRBJ1-6
V gene: TRBV19
CDR3 protein: ASTLGQNNSPLH

J gene: TRBJ2-3
V gene: TRBV12-3/TRBV12-4
CDR3 protein: ASSNQRDTQY

J gene: TRBJ2-7
V gene: TRBV6-5
CDR3 protein: ASSYGPGGSYEQY

J gene: TRBJ1-5
V gene: TRBV20-1
CDR3 protein: SARLGSYQPQH

J gene: TRBJ1-5
V gene: TRBV20-1
CDR3 protein: SALRPGQGFNRPQH

J gene: TRBJ2-6
V gene: TRBV15
CDR3 protein: ATSRIAGEGSYEKY

J gene: TRBJ1-1
V gene: TRBV5-1
CDR3 protein: ASSSHYRAARDTEAF

J gene: TRBJ1-1
V gene: TRBV11-2
CDR3 protein: ASSPLRGANTEAF

J gene: TRBJ2-3
V gene: TRBV20-1
CDR3 protein: SAILRGDTQY

J gene: TRBJ2-7
V gene: TRBV12-3/TRBV12-4
CDR3 protein: ASSSARKALEQY

J gene: TRBJ1-4
V gene: TRBV5-4
CDR3 protein: ASSYGQASNEKLF

J gene: TRBJ2-5
V gene: TRBV5-6
CDR3 protein: ASSPRGGMGETQY

J gene: TRBJ1-1
V gene: TRBV19
CDR3 protein: ASSIAQGRRTEAF

J gene: TRBJ2-5
V gene: TRBV6-5
CDR3 protein: ASSYEGHRQETQY

J gene: TRBJ1-4
V gene: TRBV5-5
CDR3 protein: ASSSQNLRTEKLF

J gene: TRBJ2-5
V gene: TRBV29-1
CDR3 protein: SVTGGQGGETQY

J gene: TRBJ2-7
V gene: TRBV6-6
CDR3 protein: ASSYRGFGGEQY

J gene: TRBJ2-7
V gene: TRBV6-5
CDR3 protein: ASSYFRSGSIYEQY

J gene: TRBJ2-2
V gene: TRBV29-1
CDR3 protein: STTGTSGINTGELF

J gene: TRBJ1-2
V gene: TRBV5-1
CDR3 protein: ASSFDPSPGGYT

J gene: TRBJ2-1
V gene: TRBV10-3
CDR3 protein: AISESINWATNEQF

J gene: TRBJ2-7
V gene: TRBV12-3/TRBV12-4
CDR3 protein: ASSLTGTNEQY

J gene: TRBJ2-2
V gene: TRBV13
CDR3 protein: ASRRVSGELF

J gene: TRBJ2-1
V gene: TRBV20-1
CDR3 protein: SARHAGVPYNEQF

J gene: TRBJ2-2
V gene: TRBV12-3/TRBV12-4
CDR3 protein: ASRRRGTSGSRAGELF

J gene: TRBJ2-1
V gene: TRBV14
CDR3 protein: ASKGIEGYNEQF

J gene: TRBJ1-1
V gene: TRBV29-1
CDR3 protein: SVHGGAGNTEAF

J gene: TRBJ2-3
V gene: TRBV12-3/TRBV12-4
CDR3 protein: ASTLRLSGTDTQY

J gene: TRBJ2-3
V gene: TRBV6-5
CDR3 protein: ASSYLDRRTDTQY

J gene: TRBJ1-6
V gene: TRBV6-5
CDR3 protein: AIRKAGSSSPLH